This T cell receptor beta chain was sequenced in a study of T cell responses to AZD1222 COVID-19 vaccine. Germline CDR1 reads LNHDA; CDR2 reads SQIVND (reference sequence). Between the trimmed V and J ends, which lost 4 bases and 4 bases, there was a span of 16 bases. The CDR3 is made up of 15 amino acids. Assay used: immunoSEQ multiplex PCR; TCRdb lists only in-frame clones, some missing. The sample carries over 200,000 clones, 90% to 95% recorded once. The clonotype comes from an adult who received the MenACWY meningococcal vaccine as a control. The sample in question was peripheral blood, obtained 28 days after the second dose of the MenACWY control vaccine. This sequence joins TRBV19 and TRBJ1-1, with TRBD1 as a possible D gene (6 bases). For the CDR3, the DNA is TGTGCCAGTAGTACCTCGACAGGCTGGGGCACTGAAGCTTTCTTT. Translating gives CASSTSTGWGTEAFF.